Below, 24 T cell receptor beta chains from the same sample are listed, as sequenced in a study of CD8+CD57+ T cells in acquired aplastic anemia. CD8+CD57+ cell expansion had been shown by flow cytometry in patients chosen for sequencing. Both TCR beta VDJ combination and CDR3 sequence profiling were carried out. Genomic DNA was the template for this profiling. TCRdb reanalysed the reads using MiXCR and keeps one entry per CDR3 protein. The repertoire consists of 150,000 to 200,000 distinct CDR3 sequences, with around half occurring once and the leading ten covering roughly 29%. The sequenced sample consisted of sorted CD4+, CD8+, or CD8+CD57+ T cells (not recorded which) from PBMCs. The receptors shown here come from a human donor with aplastic anemia.

This clonotype was seen repeatedly, ten times or more. The chain links TRBV5-6 to TRBJ2-1; D perhaps matches TRBD2 (5 bases). V was cut by 2 bases and J by 8 bases, with 11 bases left in between. The germline gives CDR1 SGHDT, CDR2 YYEEEE. The CDR3 totals 13 residues. The CDR3 DNA is TGTGCCAGCAGCTTAGGGCAGGAGGATGAGCAGTTCTTC. This gives the protein CASSLGQEDEQFF. The complete variable domain, with remaining parts taken from reference TRBV5-6 and TRBJ2-1, reads DAGVTQSPTHLIKTRGQQVTLRCSPKSGHDTVSWYQQALGQGPQFIFQYYEEEERQRGNFPDRFSGHQFPNYSSELNVNALLLGDSALYLCASSLGQEDEQFFGPGTRLTVL.

This clonotype is a singleton in its sample. A clone one base away is much larger, so this may be a read error. V is TRBV10-3 and J is TRBJ2-6; unclear D gene. The germline CDR1 and CDR2 sequences are ENHRY and SYGVKD. Deletions cut 7 bases from V and 0 bases from J, with 19 bases between. The CDR3 runs 18 residues. CDR3 sequence reads: CAIMGLGPSSSGANVLTF. CDR3 sequence (DNA): TGTGCCATCATGGGCCTTGGCCCGTCCTCCTCTGGGGCCAACGTCCTGACTTTC.

This chain links TRBV6-6 with TRBJ2-1; no reliable D call. The CDR3 sequence is 13 residues long. Per the germline V gene, CDR1 is MNHNY and CDR2 is SVGAGI (reference sequence). Trimming removed 6 bases from V and 2 bases from J, with 8 bases in between. The CDR3 region is CASRDPPYNEQFF. The CDR3 nucleotides are TGTGCCAGCAGGGACCCCCCCTACAATGAGCAGTTCTTC.

The chain joins TRBV19 to TRBJ2-3, with TRBD2 matching 13 bases. CDR1 is LNHDA and CDR2 is SQIVND in the germline V gene (reference sequence). This CDR3 spans 18 amino acids. The V segment lost 4 bases and the J segment 5 bases; nucleotides outside the gene matches: 12. The CDR3: CASSTRIGTSGDRDTQYF. CDR3 coding DNA: TGTGCCAGTAGTACTAGGATTGGGACTAGCGGGGACCGAGATACGCAGTATTTT.

This clonotype was detected once. The chain carries TRBV10-2 and TRBJ1-5; TRBD1 aligns across 8 bases. The germline CDR1 and CDR2 sequences are WSHSY and SAAADI. The CDR3 is 14 residues long. V shed 6 bases, J shed 2 bases, and the junction held 3 bases outside the gene matches. CDR3 loop: CASRATGGNQPQHF. The CDR3 region has the DNA TGCGCCAGCAGAGCGACAGGGGGCAATCAGCCCCAGCATTTT.

With respect to this clonotype: Since a much larger clone is just one base distant, this may be a read error. The J gene is TRBJ2-1, the V gene TRBV6-1, with D possibly TRBD1 on 6 matching bases. The CDR3 spans 12 residues. Germline CDR1 reads MNHNS; CDR2 reads SASEGT. The CDR3, as DNA: TGTGCCAGCGGGGGCTCCTACAATGAGCAGTCCTTC. Translating it yields CASGGSYNEQSF.

V gene TRBV20-1 combines with J gene TRBJ2-3, with 7 bases that match TRBD2. This CDR3 has 14 amino acids. The junction had 1 base not matched to a gene; V was cut back by 0 bases and J by 1 base. CDR1 DFQATT and CDR2 SNEGSKA come from the germline V gene (reference sequence). The CDR3 bases are TGCAGTGCTAGAGAGGCGGGGGGCACAGATACGCAGTATTTT. Translated: CSAREAGGTDTQYF.

This clonotype was counted many times. The chain recombines TRBV6-1 with TRBJ2-2; D gene ambiguous. CDR3 length: 12 amino acids. CDR1 and CDR2 (germline): MNHNS, SASEGT. V was shortened by 5 bases and J by 15 bases, with 16 bases between the two germline ends. The CDR3 reads CASSTASRMLFF. The DNA for the CDR3 is TGTGCCAGCAGTACAGCCTCCCGGATGTTGTTTTTT.

In its sample, this clonotype was seen once. The junction differs from germline at one of its ends, possibly a read error. The rearrangement uses TRBV6-2 or TRBV6-3 and TRBJ2-5; 13 bases fit TRBD2. Germline assignment: CDR1 MNHEY and CDR2 SVGEGT. The CDR3 is 13 amino acids. CDR3 region: CASGLAGEETQYF. CDR3 nucleotides: TGCGCCAGCGGACTAGCGGGGGAAGAGACCCAGTACTTC.

The chain couples TRBV25-1 to TRBJ1-2; possible D gene TRBD1, 5 bases. The V gene lost 5 bases and the J gene lost 6 bases, with 22 bases spanning the gap. The length of the CDR3 is 16 residues. Germline CDR1 MGHDK, CDR2 SYGVNS. Here the CDR3 reads CASSPSGTRYFDGYTF. The CDR3 region has the DNA TGTGCCAGCAGTCCATCGGGGACGAGATATTTCGATGGCTACACCTTC.

The rearrangement joins TRBV29-1 to TRBJ2-1; tentatively, D is TRBD2 (6 bases). V was cut by 4 bases and J by 0 bases, with 16 bases left in between. The length of the CDR3 is 16 residues. Looked up from germline, CDR1 is SQVTM and CDR2 is ANQGSEA. CDR3 coding DNA: TGCAGCGTTGTTGGAGGGGCCGAGCTCTCCTACAATGAGCAGTTCTTC. Its translation is CSVVGGAELSYNEQFF.

CDR3: CASSWGGGANAYEQYF. In DNA form, the CDR3 reads TGTGCCAGCAGCTGGGGGGGGGGCGCCAACGCCTACGAGCAGTACTTC. V gene TRBV11-1 combines with J gene TRBJ2-7, with D tentatively TRBD2 (7 bases). The CDR3 spans 16 residues. Germline lookup yields CDR1 SGHAT and CDR2 FQDESV (reference sequence). The V and J ends lost 4 bases and 2 bases respectively, with 18 bases between them.

This chain joins TRBV24-1 and TRBJ2-1; perhaps TRBD1 as D (5 bases). Looked up from germline, CDR1 is KGHDR and CDR2 is SFDVKD. This CDR3 region has 15 residues. The germline V and J ends were trimmed by 4 bases and 4 bases, with 13 bases remaining between them. CDR3 DNA: TGTGCCACCAGTGAGTTAGGGGCCGGTTACAATGAGCAGTTCTTC. Protein product: CATSELGAGYNEQFF.

This sequence joins TRBV14 and TRBJ2-1; a weak D match, TRBD1 (6 bases). Trimming shortened V by 6 bases and J by 6 bases, and 21 bases separated the two germline ends. The CDR3 consists of 16 residues. The germline V gene has CDR1 SGHDN and CDR2 FVKESK. The CDR3 loop reads CASSVFLTGRGNEQFF. For the CDR3, the DNA is TGTGCCAGCAGTGTCTTCTTGACAGGCCGGGGCAATGAGCAGTTCTTC.

CDR3 in amino acids: CASTPAGSRTEAFF. The CDR3 nucleotides are TGTGCCAGCACTCCCGCGGGGAGTCGGACTGAAGCTTTCTTT. The rearrangement uses TRBV27 and TRBJ1-1, with unresolved D. The germline CDR1 and CDR2 sequences are MNHEY and SMNVEV (reference sequence). V was trimmed by 7 bases and J by 5 bases, leaving 17 bases between them. The CDR3 loop spans 14 amino acids.

The J gene is TRBJ2-1, the V gene TRBV4-1; possible D gene TRBD1, 5 bases. V was cut by 0 bases and J by 4 bases, with 7 bases left in between. CDR3 size: 14 residues. CDR1 is MGHRA, CDR2 YSYEKL, per germline. CDR3 region: CASSQEPGYNEQFF. For the CDR3, the DNA is TGCGCCAGCAGCCAAGAACCAGGGTACAATGAGCAGTTCTTC.

This chain links TRBV20-1 with TRBJ2-7, with TRBD2 identical over 10 bases. The CDR3 sequence is 16 residues long. Germline V CDR1 and CDR2: DFQATT, SNEGSKA (reference sequence). V lost 6 bases and J lost 1; bases outside the gene matches: 12. CDR3 in amino acids: CSASSYPGLASYEQYF. CDR3 coding DNA: TGCAGTGCCAGCAGTTACCCGGGACTAGCGTCCTACGAGCAGTACTTC.

V usage is TRBV6-1 and J usage is TRBJ2-7, with TRBD2 as a possible D gene (6 bases). V was shortened by 3 bases and J by 6 bases, with 18 bases between the two germline ends. This CDR3 is 15 amino acids long. The V gene's germline CDR1 is MNHNS and CDR2 SASEGT. CDR3 protein: CASSDSGTPRSEQYF. In nucleotides, the CDR3 is TGTGCCAGCAGTGATTCCGGGACTCCCCGCAGCGAGCAGTACTTC.

J is TRBJ1-4 and V is TRBV29-1, with TRBD1 as a possible D gene (5 bases). V was shortened by 7 bases and J by 8 bases, with 17 bases between the two germline ends. The CDR3 spans 13 residues. The germline V gene encodes CDR1 SQVTM and CDR2 ANQGSEA. The CDR3 loop is CSAAILRGEKLFF. CDR3 DNA: TGCAGCGCCGCCATTCTACGGGGCGAAAAACTGTTTTTT.

This sequence joins TRBV6-1 and TRBJ1-2; no firm D call. V shed 4 bases and J shed 14 bases, with 8 bases lying between them. This CDR3 is 9 amino acids long. Germline loops: CDR1 MNHNS, CDR2 SASEGT. This chain's CDR3 is CASSVAWTF. The CDR3 nucleotides read TGTGCCAGCAGTGTGGCTTGGACCTTC.

This chain links TRBV10-2 with TRBJ2-1; D remains unclear. Germline lookup yields CDR1 WSHSY and CDR2 SAAADI. Deletions cut 5 bases from V and 8 bases from J, with 7 bases between. The CDR3 contains 11 residues. In nucleotides, the CDR3 is TGCGCCAGCAGTAATAGTGATGAGCAGTTCTTC. Amino acids: CASSNSDEQFF.

At least ten counts were recorded for this clonotype. The chain has TRBV4-1 and TRBJ2-7; no definite D call. This CDR3 spans 17 amino acids. The V gene's germline CDR1 is MGHRA and CDR2 YSYEKL. The ends were cut back, 2 bases at V and 0 bases at J, with 17 bases in the middle. Written as DNA, the CDR3 is TGCGCCAGCAGCCAATTCTTTGACACTGTTTCCTCCTACGAGCAGTACTTC. This sequence encodes CASSQFFDTVSSYEQYF.

In this sample, this clonotype turned up many times. This sequence joins TRBV10-3 and TRBJ2-7, with 14 bases that match TRBD2. V was clipped by 3 bases and J by 3 bases; unmatched bases: 4. Germline V lookup: CDR1 ENHRY, CDR2 SYGVKD. This CDR3 has 16 residues. The CDR3 DNA sequence: TGTGCCATCAGTGAAACGGGACTAGCGGGAGACTACGAGCAGTACTTC. This gives the protein CAISETGLAGDYEQYF.

This clonotype was seen repeatedly, ten times or more. V gene TRBV4-2 combines with J gene TRBJ2-5; 7 positions match TRBD2. The CDR3 loop spans 16 amino acids. Trimming cost V 0 bases and J 2 bases; bases outside gene matches: 6. The germline V gene encodes CDR1 LGHNA and CDR2 YNFKEQ. CDR3 in amino acids: CASSQDPGGGQETQYF. The CDR3 region has the DNA TGTGCCAGCAGCCAAGATCCGGGGGGTGGGCAAGAGACCCAGTACTTC.